This TCR beta chain was captured in a study of OX40 agonist ivuxolimab in advanced cancers. Concerning the study at large: The costimulatory receptor OX40 (CD134) was targeted by ivuxolimab, a fully human IgG2 agonistic monoclonal antibody. Intravenous ivuxolimab was administered to patients every 2 weeks at six dose levels: 0.01, 0.1, 0.3, 1.5, 3 and 10 mg/kg. Of the approximately 53 patients in dose escalation, around 20 had hepatocellular carcinoma, some 15 had melanoma, 9 had renal cell carcinoma and 9 had head and neck cancer. In the dose-escalation cohort, about four fifths of patients were male, and the mean age was 60 years with a range of 23 to 79. Patients were allowed to have had prior anti-PD-1, anti-PD-L1 or anti-CTLA-4 therapy, and roughly 40% of the dose-escalation patients had previously received checkpoint inhibitors. Partial responses occurred in three dose-escalation patients: two with cutaneous melanoma and one with hepatocellular carcinoma. The point of sequencing TCRbeta in the periphery was to test whether ivuxolimab changed TCR sequence diversity and drove clonal T-cell expansion. The paper describes the monotherapy dose-escalation part (N of about 52 patients) of the phase I trial of ivuxolimab. Study-wide findings and limitations: In partial responders in the 0.1-3.0 mg/kg groups, normalized peripheral clonal expansion was found to be among the lowest, especially among CD8+ T cells. At doses from 0.1 to 3.0 mg/kg, clonal expansion was seen in both CD4+ and CD8+ blood T cells between baseline and week 6. Low levels of normalized T-cell clonal expansion were also seen in some patients who did not respond. After ivuxolimab, expanded clones were on average more numerous among CD8+ T cells than among CD4+ T cells. Which antigens the clonally expanded peripheral T cells were specific for was not determined.

Remarks on this clone: Its antigen remains unidentified. Per-base qualities were not stored, and no clone one base away is much larger.

Deletion took 4 bases off V and 1 base off J, with a span of 11 bases between the germline ends. CDR3 length: 14 amino acids, cysteine to phenylalanine. The CDR3 DNA has 42 bases and is translated from base 1. Per the germline V gene (reference sequence), SEHNR is the CDR1 and FQNEAQ is the CDR2. For sequencing of the TCRbeta CDR3 region, genomic DNA was extracted from the sorted cells. TCRbeta CDR3 regions were sequenced using the immunoSEQ Assay. The table comes from immuneACCESS by way of TCRdb, which keeps in-frame sequences with V and J called. Part of the clones is missing from these tables; in studies checked, under half for an unresolved V gene and the rest for unknown reasons. The sample table records 45,000 to 55,000 clones; about 80% of these occur just once. The top ten hold more than 1.5% of the sample. Patients with autoimmune disease history or receiving systemic immunosuppression were excluded from the trial. In every dose cohort, peripheral blood was drawn for TCR sequencing at baseline, cycle 4 day 1, and cycle 7 day 1. The samples were taken from a phase I, first-in-human, multicenter, open-label dose-escalation trial of ivuxolimab. The trial enrolled adults with locally advanced or metastatic head and neck squamous cell, hepatocellular, melanoma or renal cell carcinoma. CD4+ and CD8+ T cells were sorted separately from peripheral blood before TCR sequencing.

The sequences come from CD4+ or CD8+ T cells sorted from blood, collected in a trial of the OX40 agonist ivuxolimab. The sequence links TRBV7-9 to TRBJ2-7; D gene: possibly TRBD1, on 6 matching bases. The receptor comes from an adult with an advanced solid tumor such as melanoma, head and neck, liver or kidney cancer. The nucleotide sequence is TGTGCCAGCAGCTCCCGGACAGCTTCCTACGAGCAGTACTTC. This is translated as CASSSRTASYEQYF.